These 27 T cell receptor beta chains originate from one sample sequenced in a study of response to subunit inactivated influenza vaccine. TCRdb re-derived calls from the RT-PCR reads in MiXCR, one entry per CDR3 protein. The sample has hundreds of thousands of distinct CDR3 sequences, roughly 14% seen once; the top ten hold around a tenth. The material was PBMCs from blood, obtained 11 to 12 days after vaccination. These receptors all stem from a man in his forties or fifties who received an inactivated influenza vaccine.

This clonotype was found a few times. The rearrangement joins TRBV14 to TRBJ2-2; D unresolved. The CDR3 covers 16 residues. Germline V CDR1 and CDR2: SGHDN, FVKESK. V lost 1 base to trimming and J lost 1 base, with 10 bases between them. The CDR3 DNA sequence: TGTGCCAGCAGCCAAGTTGCGGCCGGGAACACCGGGGAGCTGTTTTTT. This gives the protein CASSQVAAGNTGELFF.

In this sample, this clonotype turned up a few times. The V call is TRBV5-5, the J call TRBJ2-4; 9 bases align to TRBD1. The CDR3 extends over 16 amino acids. Looked up from germline, CDR1 is SGHKS and CDR2 is YYEKEE (reference sequence). Trimming took 0 bases from V and 4 from J; bases not matched to a gene: 5. CDR3 sequence: CASSLGTGQGKNIQYF. The CDR3 bases are TGTGCCAGCAGCTTGGGAACGGGACAGGGAAAAAACATTCAGTACTTC.

DNA of the CDR3: TGTGCCAGTAGTATGGTGTTGGTGAACACTGAAGCTTTCTTT. This translates into CASSMVLVNTEAFF. The chain recombines TRBV19 with TRBJ1-1; D is unresolved. This CDR3 spans 14 amino acids. The germline V and J ends were trimmed by 3 bases and 0 bases, with 8 bases remaining between them. Germline CDR1 is LNHDA and CDR2 is SQIVND (reference sequence).

The table lists this clonotype with a few counts. The chain carries TRBV20-1 and TRBJ1-1; D remains unclear. Per germline, CDR1 DFQATT and CDR2 SNEGSKA (reference sequence). The V end lost 1 base, the J end lost 8 bases, and 5 bases lay between the germline ends. The CDR3 sequence is 10 residues long. CDR3 residues: CSARVGEAFF. CDR3 nucleotides: TGCAGTGCTAGAGTGGGGGAAGCTTTCTTT.

This clonotype has more than one count but fewer than ten. J is TRBJ1-2 and V is TRBV2; D is undetermined. The CDR3 is made up of 14 amino acids. With 2 bases removed from V and 0 bases from J, the gap between germline ends came to 7 bases. Germline V CDR1 and CDR2: SNHLY, FYNNEI. CDR3 nucleotides: TGTGCCAGCAGTGAAACACGAACTAACTATGGCTACACCTTC. It yields the protein CASSETRTNYGYTF.

As to this clonotype: One end of the junction is discordant with germline, which a read error may explain. The V call is TRBV7-9, the J call TRBJ2-7, with D possibly matching TRBD1 (5 bases). In germline, CDR1 is SEHNR, CDR2 FQNEAQ (reference sequence). The CDR3 has 15 amino acids. The DNA for the CDR3 is TGTGCCAGCAGACCACAGGTTAGGTCGCCCTATGAGCAGTACTTC. Translated, it gives CASRPQVRSPYEQYF. The variable domain in full, with the rest retrieved from reference TRBV7-9 and TRBJ2-7, is DTGVSQNPRHKITKRGQNVTFRCDPISEHNRLYWYRQTLGQGPEFLTYFQNEAQLEKSRLLSDRFSAERPKGSFSTLEIQRTEQGDSAMYLCASRPQVRSPYEQYFGPGTRLTVT.

The table lists this clonotype with a few counts. V is TRBV29-1 and J is TRBJ2-1, with 12 bases identical to TRBD2. The CDR3 covers 13 residues. CDR1 is SQVTM, CDR2 ANQGSEA, per germline. Losses at the gene ends were 6 bases for V and 8 bases for J; bases not matched to a gene: 5. DNA of the CDR3: TGCAGCGTACCTAGCGGGAGGGCCGATGAGCAGTTCTTC. As protein: CSVPSGRADEQFF.

The V call is TRBV10-3, the J call TRBJ2-7; TRBD2 might be the D (5 bases). The CDR3 spans 15 residues. Trimming shortened V by 1 base and J by 6 bases, and 16 bases separated the two germline ends. Germline values: CDR1 ENHRY, CDR2 SYGVKD. The chain's CDR3 is CAISELSGSLSEQYF. The CDR3 coding sequence is TGTGCCATCAGTGAGTTGAGTGGGAGTTTGAGCGAGCAGTACTTC.

This clonotype was seen repeatedly, ten times or more. The chain couples TRBV5-1 to TRBJ2-7; D unresolved. V was cut by 4 bases and J by 2 bases, with 16 bases left in between. In germline, CDR1 is SGHRS, CDR2 YFSETQ. CDR3 size: 15 residues. This CDR3 is CASSAGPSQAYEQYF. The CDR3 nucleotides read TGCGCCAGCAGCGCAGGACCTTCGCAGGCCTACGAGCAGTACTTC.

Ten or more counts support this clonotype. The chain carries TRBV19 and TRBJ2-7, with D maybe TRBD2 (5 bases). The CDR3 is made up of 12 amino acids. Trimming took off 8 bases at V and 4 bases at J, with 12 bases between the two ends. The germline CDR1 and CDR2 sequences are LNHDA and SQIVND (reference sequence). The CDR3 nucleotides are TGTGCCAGTTCTAAATCGGGATACGAGCAGTACTTC. Translating it yields CASSKSGYEQYF.

This clonotype was observed a few times. This chain connects TRBV5-1 to TRBJ1-1; the match to TRBD1 covers 7 bases. The J segment lost 0 bases and the V segment lost 4 bases, leaving 9 bases of the junction unmatched. Germline V gene lookup returns CDR1 SGHRS and CDR2 YFSETQ. The CDR3 has 16 amino acids. The CDR3 is CASSGITGQLNTEAFF. The CDR3 DNA sequence: TGCGCCAGCAGCGGCATAACGGGACAGCTGAACACTGAAGCTTTCTTT. The full variable domain, completed using reference TRBV5-1 and TRBJ1-1, is KAGVTQTPRYLIKTRGQQVTLSCSPISGHRSVSWYQQTPGQGLQFLFEYFSETQRNKGNFPGRFSGRQFSNSRSEMNVSTLELGDSALYLCASSGITGQLNTEAFFGQGTRLTVV.

This clonotype has a count of ten or more. The chain is built from TRBV6-6 and TRBJ1-1; no definite D call. The CDR3 length is 13 residues. Per the germline V gene, CDR1 is MNHNY and CDR2 is SVGAGI (reference sequence). Trimming took 2 bases from V and 0 from J, leaving 4 bases between them. The CDR3 nucleotides read TGTGCCAGCAGTTACGGTATGAACACTGAAGCTTTCTTT. Its translation is CASSYGMNTEAFF.

This clonotype turned up a few times. One end of the junction varies from germline; a read error may be responsible. The chain employs TRBV7-9 and TRBJ2-1; 8 nucleotides match TRBD2. The CDR3 runs to 15 residues. Germline values: CDR1 SEHNR, CDR2 FQNEAQ (reference sequence). This CDR3 reads CASSWVAGSFNEQFF. CDR3 nucleotides: TGTGCCAGCAGCTGGGTAGCGGGATCCTTCAATGAGCAGTTCTTC.

This clonotype was detected ten times or more. This rearrangement joins TRBV5-1 to TRBJ1-5; 10 bases align to TRBD1. The length of the CDR3 is 16 residues. With V trimmed by 2 bases and J by 2 bases, 4 bases remained unmatched. The V gene's germline CDR1 is SGHRS and CDR2 YFSETQ. Here the CDR3 reads CASSLGTGAGNQPQHF. The CDR3 nucleotides read TGCGCCAGCAGCTTAGGGACAGGGGCAGGCAATCAGCCCCAGCATTTT.

This clonotype was observed at least ten times. The rearrangement uses TRBV12-3 or TRBV12-4 and TRBJ2-3, with a weak D call TRBD1 (5 bases). The CDR3 is 14 amino acids. V lost 6 bases and J 0 bases, leaving 10 bases between the germline ends. The CDR3 loop reads CASRDRQSTDTQYF. The CDR3 DNA sequence: TGTGCCAGCAGGGACCGACAGAGCACAGATACGCAGTATTTT.

In its sample, this clonotype was seen a few times. The V gene is TRBV16, the J gene TRBJ1-2; 7 nucleotides line up with TRBD1. Germline trimming cut 6 bases from V and 0 bases from J; bases unmatched to any gene: 7. There are 15 residues in the CDR3. Germline V lookup: CDR1 KGHSY, CDR2 FQNENV. CDR3 nucleotides: TGTGCCAGCAGACCGAGGGACAGCGCTAACTATGGCTACACCTTC. It specifies CASRPRDSANYGYTF.

The chain joins TRBV12-3 or TRBV12-4 to TRBJ2-7, with unresolved D. Trimming left V 4 bases short and J 0 bases short, with 13 bases between. There are 15 residues in the CDR3. The CDR3 sequence is CASSSRAFSSYEQYF. The CDR3 DNA reads TGTGCCAGCAGTTCGCGAGCTTTTAGCTCCTACGAGCAGTACTTC.

The chain carries TRBV2 and TRBJ2-1, with 9 bases fitting TRBD2. There are 16 residues in the CDR3. After removal of 6 bases from V and 7 bases from J, the junction contained 13 bases not matched to a gene. Germline assignment: CDR1 SNHLY and CDR2 FYNNEI. The CDR3 bases are TGTGCCAGCAGCGCTGGGCGTCTAGCGGGATTAAATGAGCAGTTCTTC. It translates to CASSAGRLAGLNEQFF.

This clonotype was counted between two and nine times. The chain combines TRBV24-1 with TRBJ2-3; D tentatively reads TRBD1 or TRBD2 (5 bases each). V was cut by 5 bases and J by 3 bases, with 8 bases left in between. Germline CDR1 KGHDR, CDR2 SFDVKD. The CDR3 extends over 13 amino acids. The CDR3 protein is CATSAGTTDTQYF. The DNA of the CDR3 is TGTGCCACCAGTGCAGGGACGACAGATACGCAGTATTTT.

This clonotype has at least ten counts. The chain recombines TRBV12-3 or TRBV12-4 with TRBJ2-3, with 12 bases aligning to TRBD1. The CDR3 sequence is 17 residues long. Unmatched junction bases numbered 6, after V lost 5 bases and J lost 0 bases. The CDR3 DNA sequence: TGTGCCAGCAGTCCGGGGACAGGGGGCCGAAGCACAGATACGCAGTATTTT. Translating it yields CASSPGTGGRSTDTQYF.

The sample holds a few counts of this clonotype. The genes are TRBV7-8 and TRBJ2-5, with TRBD2 identical over 9 bases. The CDR3 length is 16 residues. J was trimmed by 0 bases and V by 4 bases; bases with no gene match: 6. Germline loops: CDR1 SGHVS, CDR2 FQNEAQ. CDR3 coding DNA: TGTGCCAGCAGCTCCCAGCGGGGGGCCAACCAAGAGACCCAGTACTTC. This translates into CASSSQRGANQETQYF.

The chain joins TRBV3-1 to TRBJ1-3, with D possibly TRBD1 on 5 matching bases. Trimming took off 3 bases at V and 0 bases at J, with 9 bases between the two ends. This CDR3 contains 15 residues. Germline V gene sequence: CDR1 LGHDT, CDR2 YNNKEL (reference sequence). CDR3 protein: CASSHRQGSGNTIYF. The CDR3 DNA reads as TGTGCCAGCAGCCACAGGCAGGGCTCTGGAAACACCATATATTTT.

This clonotype was recorded at least ten times. V and J are TRBV11-2 and TRBJ2-1; D not resolved. Per the germline V gene, CDR1 is SGHAT and CDR2 is FQNNGV. The V end was cut by 5 bases, the J end by 3 bases, with 11 bases between. This CDR3 comprises 14 residues. The CDR3 reads CASSIRVGYNEQFF. CDR3 DNA sequence: TGTGCCAGCAGCATCCGGGTCGGCTACAATGAGCAGTTCTTC.

The table lists this clonotype with a few counts. The J gene is TRBJ2-2, the V gene TRBV30; 9 bases align to TRBD1. Trimming removed 5 bases from V and 2 bases from J; junction bases left unmatched: 15. The CDR3 runs to 18 residues. Germline loops: CDR1 GTSNPN, CDR2 SVGIG (reference sequence). The CDR3 protein is CAWHPGTGFWGNTGELFF. CDR3 sequence (DNA): TGTGCCTGGCACCCCGGGACAGGGTTTTGGGGCAACACCGGGGAGCTGTTTTTT.

Ten or more counts support this clonotype. The chain joins TRBV4-1 to TRBJ2-7, with 7 bases that match TRBD1. The J segment lost 3 bases and the V segment lost 3 bases, leaving 8 bases of the junction unmatched. Germline assignment: CDR1 MGHRA and CDR2 YSYEKL. The CDR3 is 15 amino acids. CDR3 loop: CASSHQDRADYEQYF. For the CDR3, the DNA is TGCGCCAGCAGCCACCAAGACAGGGCCGACTACGAGCAGTACTTC.

The genes are TRBV20-1 and TRBJ2-1; 10 nucleotides line up with TRBD2. CDR3 length equals 15 residues. The germline CDR1 and CDR2 sequences are DFQATT and SNEGSKA (reference sequence). V was clipped by 2 bases and J by 6 bases; unmatched bases: 7. CDR3 in amino acids: CSARILAGVINEQFF. For the CDR3, the DNA is TGCAGTGCTAGAATTCTAGCGGGAGTTATCAATGAGCAGTTCTTC.

The J gene is TRBJ2-5, the V gene TRBV20-1; 8 nucleotides match TRBD2. The CDR3 runs to 18 residues. CDR1 and CDR2 from the germline V gene are DFQATT and SNEGSKA (reference sequence). V shed 0 bases and J 8 bases; nucleotides not matched to a gene: 20. The CDR3 bases are TGCAGTGCTAGAGATGAAGTTGGCCGGGAGGGCCCGGCGCGTACCCAGTACTTC. The encoded protein is CSARDEVGREGPARTQYF.